This T cell receptor beta chain appears in the sequencing data of a study of blood T cell repertoires in COVID-19. The CDR3 contains 14 residues. Germline V lookup: CDR1 MNHEY, CDR2 SVGAGI. Trimming shortened V by 5 bases and J by 4 bases, and 12 bases separated the two germline ends. Sequencing was performed with immunoSEQ multiplex PCR; in TCRdb, only in-frame clones are kept and a portion is missing. The sample lists about 170,000 clones; about 80% were seen once. The sequence derives from a woman between 70 and 85 years old in a cohort exposed to, infected with or recovered from COVID-19 (not recorded which). J is TRBJ1-5 and V is TRBV6-5; no definite D call. The sample consisted of PBMCs or T cells enriched from blood (not recorded which). Here the CDR3 DNA reads TGTGCCAGCAGTCCTGAATGGCAGAATCAGCCCCAGCATTTT. Its translation: CASSPEWQNQPQHF.